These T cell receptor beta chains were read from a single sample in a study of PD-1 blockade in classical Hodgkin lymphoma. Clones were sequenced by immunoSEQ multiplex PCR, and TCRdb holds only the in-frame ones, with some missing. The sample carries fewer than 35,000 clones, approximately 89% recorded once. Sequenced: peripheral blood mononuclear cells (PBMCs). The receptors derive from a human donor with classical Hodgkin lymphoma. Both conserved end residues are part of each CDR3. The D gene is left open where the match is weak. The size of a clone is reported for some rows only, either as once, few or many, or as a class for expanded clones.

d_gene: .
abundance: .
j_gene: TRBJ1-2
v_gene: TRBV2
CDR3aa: CASSDQRIGYGYTF
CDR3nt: TGTGCCAGCAGTGACCAGAGGATCGGCTATGGCTACACCTTC

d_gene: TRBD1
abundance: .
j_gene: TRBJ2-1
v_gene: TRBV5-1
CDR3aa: CASSTGQGSYNEQFF
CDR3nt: TGCGCCAGCAGCACCGGACAGGGGTCCTACAATGAGCAGTTCTTC

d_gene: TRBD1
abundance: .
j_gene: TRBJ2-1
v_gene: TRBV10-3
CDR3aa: CAIRQGEVNEQFF
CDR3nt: TGTGCCATCAGACAGGGGGAGGTCAATGAGCAGTTCTTC

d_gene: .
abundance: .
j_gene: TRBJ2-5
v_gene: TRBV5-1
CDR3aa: CASSLLGSGESETQYF
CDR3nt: TGCGCCAGCAGCTTGTTGGGTAGCGGAGAGTCGGAGACCCAGTACTTC

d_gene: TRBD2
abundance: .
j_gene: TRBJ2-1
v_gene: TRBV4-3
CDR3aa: CASSRRLADNEQFF
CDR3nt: TGCGCCAGCAGCCGACGACTAGCCGACAATGAGCAGTTCTTC

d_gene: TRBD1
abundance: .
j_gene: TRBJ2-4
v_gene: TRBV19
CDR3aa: CASSMLLGTGAAKNIQYF
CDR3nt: TGTGCCAGTAGTATGTTACTGGGGACAGGGGCGGCCAAAAACATTCAGTACTTC

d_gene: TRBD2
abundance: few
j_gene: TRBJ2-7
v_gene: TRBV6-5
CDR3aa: CASAQREGREQYF
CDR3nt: TGTGCCAGCGCACAGCGGGAGGGCCGGGAGCAGTACTTC

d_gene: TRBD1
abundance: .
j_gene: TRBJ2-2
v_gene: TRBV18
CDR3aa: CASSGQGSGGELFF
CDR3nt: TGTGCCAGCTCGGGACAGGGGAGCGGCGGGGAGCTGTTTTTT

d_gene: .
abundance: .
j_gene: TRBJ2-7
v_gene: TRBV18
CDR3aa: CASSPPGTSHPEQYF
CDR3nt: TGTGCCAGCTCACCACCAGGTACTAGCCATCCCGAGCAGTACTTC

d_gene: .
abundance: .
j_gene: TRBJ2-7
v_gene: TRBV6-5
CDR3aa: CASSSAGSSYEQYF
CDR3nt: TGTGCCAGCAGCTCTGCAGGGAGCTCCTACGAGCAGTACTTC

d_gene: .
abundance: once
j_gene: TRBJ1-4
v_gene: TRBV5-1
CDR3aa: CASSLPGGEKLFF
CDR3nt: TGCGCCAGCAGCTTGCCGGGAGGAGAAAAACTGTTTTTT